The source of this TCR beta chain is a study of shared clonotypes between healthy human individuals. TCRdb keeps only in-frame clones here, not all; method: immunoSEQ multiplex PCR. The repertoire holds 2.5 million or so clones, with approximately 90% as singletons. This CDR3 contains 15 residues. The J segment lost 9 bases and the V segment lost 4 bases, leaving 15 bases of the junction unmatched. Germline assignment: CDR1 GTSNPN and CDR2 SVGIG (reference sequence). The sequencing sample was made of naive CD4+ T cells sorted from blood. Subset indicated: CD45RA+ positively selected. J is TRBJ1-5 and V is TRBV30; 7 nucleotides line up with TRBD1. This clonotype was obtained from a man younger than 35 in good health. CDR3 sequence (DNA): TGTGCCTGGACCGACAGGACAGGCAGCTCACGGCCCCAGCATTTT. Residues: CAWTDRTGSSRPQHF.